These T cell receptor beta chains were read from a single sample in a study of blood T cells in healthy people across ages. TCRdb fed the 5' RACE reads into MiXCR, producing one record per CDR3 protein. The sample lists about 560,000 distinct CDR3 sequences, around 27% occurring once. This same sample was also part of a study on T cells of mothers and their children.

Sample: blood. The source of these receptors is a boy aged 2 to 9 in good health. CDR3s include the opening cysteine and the closing phenylalanine or tryptophan. The order of the fields is CDR3 protein, CDR3 DNA, V gene, CDR3 length, J gene, clone size, D gene. A D gene is named only where the DNA matches it firmly. A clone size is listed for some rows: how often the clone was seen (once, few, many), or a class if it is expanded.

CDR3: CASSFGWRGGETQYF
DNA: TGTGCCAGCAGCTTTGGTTGGCGGGGAGGCGAGACCCAGTACTTC
V: TRBV7-9
length: 15
J: TRBJ2-5
size: .
D: .

CDR3: CASSFDLAGGLGYNEQFF
DNA: TGTGCCAGCAGCTTTGACCTAGCGGGAGGGCTGGGATACAATGAGCAGTTCTTC
V: TRBV5-6
length: 18
J: TRBJ2-1
size: .
D: TRBD2

CDR3: CSARSSGYGYTF
DNA: TGCAGTGCTAGATCATCAGGTTATGGCTACACCTTC
V: TRBV20-1
length: 12
J: TRBJ1-2
size: .
D: .

CDR3: CSARERKLNYGYTF
DNA: TGCAGTGCTAGAGAACGGAAGCTGAACTATGGCTACACCTTC
V: TRBV20-1
length: 14
J: TRBJ1-2
size: few
D: .

CDR3: CASGRQGAGEQFF
DNA: TGCGCCAGCGGGCGACAGGGGGCTGGTGAGCAGTTCTTC
V: TRBV10-1
length: 13
J: TRBJ2-1
size: .
D: TRBD1

CDR3: CASSLGRAANEKLFF
DNA: TGTGCCAGCAGCTTGGGCCGGGCCGCTAATGAAAAACTGTTTTTT
V: TRBV7-9
length: 15
J: TRBJ1-4
size: .
D: .

CDR3: CASSRDRGVNEQFF
DNA: TGTGCCAGCAGCCGCGACAGGGGGGTCAATGAGCAGTTCTTC
V: TRBV7-2
length: 14
J: TRBJ2-1
size: .
D: TRBD1

CDR3: CASSLVGTGGASYEQFF
DNA: TGTGCCAGCAGTTTAGTCGGGACAGGGGGCGCGTCATATGAGCAGTTCTTC
V: TRBV27
length: 17
J: TRBJ2-1
size: .
D: TRBD1

CDR3: CASSLAGVPNEQFF
DNA: TGCGCCAGCAGCTTGGCCGGGGTCCCTAATGAGCAGTTCTTC
V: TRBV5-1
length: 14
J: TRBJ2-1
size: .
D: .

CDR3: CASSPQGGEQETQYF
DNA: TGTGCCAGCAGCCCACAGGGGGGGGAACAAGAGACCCAGTACTTC
V: TRBV7-2
length: 15
J: TRBJ2-5
size: few
D: .

CDR3: CASSLAQGRVMGYTF
DNA: TGTGCCAGCAGCTTAGCGCAGGGACGAGTGATGGGCTACACCTTC
V: TRBV7-9
length: 15
J: TRBJ1-2
size: .
D: .

CDR3: CASSSRTSYEQYF
DNA: TGCGCCAGCAGCTCTCGTACATCCTACGAGCAGTACTTC
V: TRBV5-1
length: 13
J: TRBJ2-7
size: .
D: .

CDR3: CASRYARTVYF
DNA: TGTGCCAGCAGATACGCCAGGACAGTATATTTT
V: TRBV3-1
length: 11
J: TRBJ2-3
size: .
D: .

CDR3: CASSNIIATSGSSYNEQFF
DNA: TGTGCCAGCAGCAACATAATTGCGACCTCAGGGAGCTCCTACAATGAGCAGTTCTTC
V: TRBV7-9
length: 19
J: TRBJ2-1
size: .
D: .

CDR3: CATSSHVYQPQHF
DNA: TGTGCCACCAGTTCGCACGTATATCAGCCCCAGCATTTT
V: TRBV15
length: 13
J: TRBJ1-5
size: few
D: .

CDR3: CASGHNYNEQFF
DNA: TGTGCCAGCGGACACAATTACAATGAGCAGTTCTTC
V: TRBV5-5
length: 12
J: TRBJ2-1
size: few
D: .

CDR3: CSVEPGQAYQETQYF
DNA: TGCAGCGTAGAACCGGGACAGGCGTACCAAGAGACCCAGTACTTC
V: TRBV29-1
length: 15
J: TRBJ2-5
size: few
D: TRBD1

CDR3: CASMRGQSGYTF
DNA: TGTGCCAGCATGCGGGGCCAGAGTGGCTACACCTTC
V: TRBV6-5
length: 12
J: TRBJ1-2
size: .
D: .

CDR3: CASSQGWPRGGNNEQFF
DNA: TGTGCCAGCAGCCAGGGGTGGCCCCGAGGTGGGAACAATGAGCAGTTCTTC
V: TRBV7-9
length: 17
J: TRBJ2-1
size: few
D: .

CDR3: CSVGLAGVYNEQFF
DNA: TGCAGCGTGGGGCTGGCGGGAGTCTACAATGAGCAGTTCTTC
V: TRBV29-1
length: 14
J: TRBJ2-1
size: few
D: TRBD2

CDR3: CSARDLGRGAVTGELFF
DNA: TGCAGTGCTAGAGATCTGGGGCGGGGGGCCGTCACCGGGGAGCTGTTTTTT
V: TRBV20-1
length: 17
J: TRBJ2-2
size: .
D: TRBD2

CDR3: CASSDRGPGELFF
DNA: TGTGCCAGCAGCGACAGGGGGCCCGGGGAGCTGTTTTTT
V: TRBV9
length: 13
J: TRBJ2-2
size: .
D: TRBD1

CDR3: CASSPSGTSGSWYEQYF
DNA: TGCGCCAGCAGCCCCTCTGGGACTAGCGGGAGTTGGTACGAGCAGTACTTC
V: TRBV4-3
length: 17
J: TRBJ2-7
size: .
D: TRBD2

CDR3: CASSYSGGAIGELFF
DNA: TGTGCCAGCAGTTACAGCGGGGGGGCCATCGGGGAGCTGTTTTTT
V: TRBV6-5
length: 15
J: TRBJ2-2
size: few
D: TRBD2

CDR3: CASSSTGLDYGYTF
DNA: TGTGCCAGCAGCTCGACAGGGTTGGACTATGGCTACACCTTC
V: TRBV7-2
length: 14
J: TRBJ1-2
size: few
D: TRBD1

CDR3: CASTEDGPYNEQFF
DNA: TGTGCCAGCACTGAGGACGGGCCCTACAATGAGCAGTTCTTC
V: TRBV27
length: 14
J: TRBJ2-1
size: few
D: .

CDR3: CASSFTSGERETQYF
DNA: TGTGCCAGCAGTTTTACTAGCGGGGAGAGGGAGACCCAGTACTTC
V: TRBV12-3/TRBV12-4
length: 15
J: TRBJ2-5
size: few
D: TRBD2

CDR3: CASSFTPLYLHLSGGALTGELFF
DNA: TGTGCCAGCAGTTTTACTCCCTTGTATCTCCACCTTAGCGGGGGGGCTCTCACCGGGGAGTTGTTTTTT
V: TRBV12-3/TRBV12-4
length: 23
J: TRBJ2-2
size: .
D: TRBD2

CDR3: CASSLFPPGLAGASSYNEQFF
DNA: TGTGCCAGCAGTTTATTCCCTCCGGGACTAGCGGGGGCGAGCTCCTACAATGAGCAGTTCTTC
V: TRBV27
length: 21
J: TRBJ2-1
size: few
D: TRBD2

CDR3: CASSNPGLAGVEQYF
DNA: TGTGCCAGCAGTAACCCAGGACTAGCGGGAGTCGAGCAGTACTTC
V: TRBV6-2/TRBV6-3
length: 15
J: TRBJ2-7
size: .
D: TRBD2

CDR3: CASSEFGGEKTQYF
DNA: TGTGCCAGCAGTGAATTCGGCGGGGAGAAGACCCAGTACTTC
V: TRBV25-1
length: 14
J: TRBJ2-5
size: .
D: .

CDR3: CAIRDREQDTQYF
DNA: TGCGCCATCCGGGACAGGGAACAAGATACGCAGTATTTT
V: TRBV5-1
length: 13
J: TRBJ2-3
size: .
D: TRBD1

CDR3: CATLTDTQYF
DNA: TGTGCCACCCTGACAGATACGCAGTATTTT
V: TRBV12-3/TRBV12-4
length: 10
J: TRBJ2-3
size: .
D: .

CDR3: CASSFGAGAGETQYF
DNA: TGTGCCAGCAGCTTTGGTGCGGGAGCCGGGGAGACCCAGTACTTC
V: TRBV11-2
length: 15
J: TRBJ2-5
size: .
D: TRBD2

CDR3: CAIRTGSGNTIYF
DNA: TGTGCCATCAGGACAGGCTCTGGAAACACCATATATTTT
V: TRBV10-3
length: 13
J: TRBJ1-3
size: many
D: .

CDR3: CASSPPGGPYNEQFF
DNA: TGTGCCAGCAGCCCCCCCGGAGGACCCTACAATGAGCAGTTCTTC
V: TRBV7-9
length: 15
J: TRBJ2-1
size: few
D: .

CDR3: CASSLVYPRLYNEQFF
DNA: TGTGCCAGCAGCTTAGTCTACCCACGCCTCTACAATGAGCAGTTCTTC
V: TRBV7-9
length: 16
J: TRBJ2-1
size: .
D: .

CDR3: CASSSFAGLTDTQYF
DNA: TGTGCCAGCAGTTCCTTCGCGGGCTTGACAGATACGCAGTATTTT
V: TRBV6-5
length: 15
J: TRBJ2-3
size: .
D: .

CDR3: CASSLIGGGKNIQYF
DNA: TGTGCCAGCAGCTTAATTGGGGGGGGGAAAAACATTCAGTACTTC
V: TRBV7-3
length: 15
J: TRBJ2-4
size: .
D: TRBD2

CDR3: CASSQTRETQYF
DNA: TGTGCCAGCAGCCAAACTAGAGAGACCCAGTACTTC
V: TRBV3-1
length: 12
J: TRBJ2-5
size: .
D: .

CDR3: CASSNRGGTDTQYF
DNA: TGTGCCAGCAGTAACCGAGGGGGTACAGATACGCAGTATTTT
V: TRBV6-1
length: 14
J: TRBJ2-3
size: .
D: .

CDR3: CASSLGRSTETQYF
DNA: TGTGCCAGCAGTTTAGGGAGGAGCACGGAGACCCAGTACTTC
V: TRBV28
length: 14
J: TRBJ2-5
size: .
D: .

CDR3: CASSLLASPNEQFF
DNA: TGCGCCAGCAGCTTGTTAGCCAGTCCTAATGAGCAGTTCTTC
V: TRBV5-1
length: 14
J: TRBJ2-1
size: .
D: .

CDR3: CAISERLEQFF
DNA: TGTGCCATCAGTGAGCGACTAGAGCAGTTCTTC
V: TRBV10-3
length: 11
J: TRBJ2-1
size: few
D: .

CDR3: CASSYPEGLRNTEAFF
DNA: TGTGCCAGCAGTTACCCAGAAGGACTAAGGAACACTGAAGCTTTCTTT
V: TRBV6-2/TRBV6-3
length: 16
J: TRBJ1-1
size: .
D: .

CDR3: CAISEGGFSTDTQYF
DNA: TGTGCCATCAGTGAGGGGGGATTCAGCACAGATACGCAGTATTTT
V: TRBV10-3
length: 15
J: TRBJ2-3
size: .
D: .

CDR3: CASRGGLNQETQYF
DNA: TGTGCCAGCAGGGGCGGTCTAAACCAAGAGACCCAGTACTTC
V: TRBV6-6
length: 14
J: TRBJ2-5
size: few
D: .

CDR3: CASSLIPRSAYEQYF
DNA: TGTGCCAGCAGCTTAATACCCAGGAGCGCCTACGAGCAGTACTTC
V: TRBV7-2
length: 15
J: TRBJ2-7
size: .
D: .

CDR3: CASSPLSLADYYEQYF
DNA: TGTGCCAGCAGCCCACTCTCACTAGCGGACTATTACGAGCAGTACTTC
V: TRBV7-9
length: 16
J: TRBJ2-7
size: few
D: TRBD2

CDR3: CATQPSPGSGELFF
DNA: TGTGCCACTCAACCCTCACCAGGGTCCGGGGAGCTGTTTTTT
V: TRBV2
length: 14
J: TRBJ2-2
size: once
D: .

CDR3: CSADRDYHNEQFF
DNA: TGCAGTGCTGACAGGGACTACCACAATGAGCAGTTCTTC
V: TRBV20-1
length: 13
J: TRBJ2-1
size: .
D: .

CDR3: CASSILGGKETQYF
DNA: TGCGCCAGCAGCATTCTGGGAGGGAAAGAGACCCAGTACTTC
V: TRBV5-1
length: 14
J: TRBJ2-5
size: .
D: TRBD2

CDR3: CASSPGGRSDTQYF
DNA: TGTGCCAGCAGCCCCGGGGGGCGGTCAGATACGCAGTATTTT
V: TRBV9
length: 14
J: TRBJ2-3
size: .
D: .

CDR3: CSVGGAMSYEQYF
DNA: TGCAGCGTGGGAGGGGCTATGTCCTACGAGCAGTACTTC
V: TRBV29-1
length: 13
J: TRBJ2-7
size: .
D: TRBD2

CDR3: CASSARDREYEQYF
DNA: TGTGCCAGCAGCGCCCGGGACAGGGAGTACGAGCAGTACTTC
V: TRBV13
length: 14
J: TRBJ2-7
size: .
D: TRBD1

CDR3: CASSHRAEGWETQYF
DNA: TGCGCCAGCAGCCATAGGGCGGAGGGCTGGGAGACCCAGTACTTC
V: TRBV4-1
length: 15
J: TRBJ2-5
size: few
D: .

CDR3: CASSFPSTSAASTDTQYF
DNA: TGTGCCAGCAGCTTTCCGTCTACTAGCGCAGCCAGCACAGATACGCAGTATTTT
V: TRBV11-2
length: 18
J: TRBJ2-3
size: few
D: TRBD2